The next 28 T cell receptor beta chains were all read from a single sample in a study of tumor T cells in aggressive B-cell lymphoma. Assay: immunoSEQ multiplex PCR; the TCRdb copy retains only in-frame clones and omits some. Among 1,000 to 1,500 clones listed, about 82% were seen once. The sequencing sample was made of tumor tissue. These receptor sequences come from an adult with diffuse large B cell lymphoma.

This chain uses TRBV5-8 with TRBJ1-2, with 10 nucleotides matching TRBD1. CDR1 and CDR2 from the germline V gene are SGHTS and YDEGEE. J was trimmed by 4 bases and V by 3 bases; bases with no gene match: 0. The CDR3 totals 13 residues. CDR3 nucleotide sequence: TGTGCCAGCAGCTGGGACAGGGGCTATGGCTACACCTTC. Translation gives CASSWDRGYGYTF.

As to this clone: At one end the junction does not follow the germline gene, possibly because of a read error. This chain joins TRBV5-1 and TRBJ2-1; maybe TRBD2 (6 bases). The germline CDR1 and CDR2 sequences are SGHRS and YFSETQ. The length of the CDR3 is 15 residues. CDR3: CASSLFWDSDNEQFF. As DNA, the CDR3 is TGCGCCAGCAGCTTGTTTTGGGACTCCGACAATGAGCAGTTCTTC.

In this sample, this clone turned up a few times. This rearrangement joins TRBV27 to TRBJ2-1; 11 nucleotides match TRBD2. Germline CDR1 MNHEY, CDR2 SMNVEV (reference sequence). J lost 4 bases, V lost 2 bases, and 1 base had no gene match. The CDR3 is made up of 15 amino acids. CDR3 region: CASSLRLAGYNEQFF. CDR3 DNA: TGTGCCAGCAGTTTACGACTAGCGGGATACAATGAGCAGTTCTTC.

The chain links TRBV2 to TRBJ2-5, with 10 bases matching TRBD2. J gave up 5 bases and V 2 bases, and 11 bases lay outside the gene matches. Germline CDR1 reads SNHLY; CDR2 reads FYNNEI. CDR3 length equals 17 residues. The CDR3 reads CASSESSSGGSYETQYF. The CDR3 DNA reads as TGTGCCAGCAGTGAAAGCTCTAGCGGGGGTTCTTATGAGACCCAGTACTTC.

The genes are TRBV28 and TRBJ2-7; 7 bases agree with TRBD2. The CDR3 extends over 13 amino acids. CDR1 and CDR2 (germline): MDHEN, SYDVKM. V lost 6 bases and J lost 4; bases outside the gene matches: 6. Here the CDR3 reads CASRSWTSYEQYF. In nucleotides, the CDR3 is TGTGCCAGCAGGTCCTGGACTAGTTACGAGCAGTACTTC.

The chain couples TRBV4-1 to TRBJ2-7, with D unclear. Per germline, CDR1 MGHRA and CDR2 YSYEKL. The V end lost 0 bases, the J end lost 4 bases, and 7 bases lay between the germline ends. This CDR3 spans 13 amino acids. CDR3 coding DNA: TGCGCCAGCAGCCAAGATCTAACTTACGAGCAGTACTTC. Its protein product is CASSQDLTYEQYF.

The chain carries TRBV15 and TRBJ1-1; D uncertain. Germline V gives CDR1 LNHNV, CDR2 YYDKDF (reference sequence). This CDR3 is built from 13 residues. Trimming removed 0 bases from V and 3 bases from J, with 5 bases in between. The CDR3 reads CATSRDLYTEAFF. CDR3 DNA: TGTGCCACCAGCAGAGATCTGTACACTGAAGCTTTCTTT. Full variable domain (outside the CDR3, taken from reference TRBV15 and TRBJ1-1): DAMVIQNPRYQVTQFGKPVTLSCSQTLNHNVMYWYQQKSSQAPKLLFHYYDKDFNNEADTPDNFQSRRPNTSFCFLDIRSPGLGDTAMYLCATSRDLYTEAFFGQGTRLTVV.

The chain employs TRBV7-2 and TRBJ1-5, with a weak D call TRBD1 (5 bases). The CDR3 length is 14 residues. Germline assignment: CDR1 SGHTA and CDR2 FQGNSA. V was shortened by 0 bases and J by 6 bases, with 9 bases between the two germline ends. The CDR3 protein is CASSLAQVSQPQHF. DNA for the CDR3: TGTGCCAGCAGCTTAGCACAGGTCAGTCAGCCCCAGCATTTT.

The CDR3 sequence is CASSFQGPNTEAFF. In DNA form, the CDR3 reads TGTGCCAGCAGTTTTCAGGGGCCGAACACTGAAGCTTTCTTT. This chain connects TRBV27 to TRBJ1-1; tentatively, D is TRBD1 (6 bases). Trimming removed 3 bases at V and 1 base at J, with 9 bases between. The CDR3 has 14 residues. Germline V gene lookup returns CDR1 MNHEY and CDR2 SMNVEV (reference sequence).

The chain employs TRBV6-1 and TRBJ1-5; tentatively, D is TRBD1 (5 bases). V lost 0 bases, J lost 3 bases, and 9 bases lay in between. Germline V gene lookup returns CDR1 MNHNS and CDR2 SASEGT. The CDR3 runs 15 residues. The CDR3 reads CASSEAAGPNQPQHF. CDR3 bases: TGTGCCAGCAGTGAAGCGGCGGGGCCCAATCAGCCCCAGCATTTT.

The rearrangement uses TRBV4-2 and TRBJ1-5, with TRBD1 matching over 8 bases. Germline V CDR1 and CDR2: LGHNA, YNFKEQ. This CDR3 contains 19 residues. V was clipped by 0 bases and J by 3 bases; unmatched bases: 13. DNA of the CDR3: TGTGCCAGCAGCCAAGATAGGGGGACAGGAGATATAAACAATCAGCCCCAGCATTTT. This gives the protein CASSQDRGTGDINNQPQHF.

The chain recombines TRBV27 with TRBJ2-7; maybe TRBD1 (6 bases). Trimming pared 4 bases from V and 6 bases from J, leaving 19 bases between. The CDR3 runs to 15 residues. CDR1 and CDR2 from the germline V gene are MNHEY and SMNVEV (reference sequence). The CDR3 nucleotides are TGTGCCAGCAGTTCCCCGGGACACAGCAGGGGCGAGCAGTACTTC. As protein: CASSSPGHSRGEQYF.

V usage is TRBV19 and J usage is TRBJ1-5; 8 bases are a match to TRBD1. Germline trimming cut 0 bases from V and 5 bases from J; bases unmatched to any gene: 3. The CDR3 runs 15 residues. The germline gives CDR1 LNHDA, CDR2 SQIVND (reference sequence). The CDR3 sequence: CASSIDPGGDQPQHF. In DNA, the CDR3 is TGTGCCAGTAGTATAGACCCAGGGGGCGATCAGCCCCAGCATTTT.

The CDR3 sequence: CASSSGATVDNEKLFF. For the CDR3, the DNA is TGTGCCAGCAGCTCGGGAGCGACAGTAGATAATGAAAAACTGTTTTTT. The chain is built from TRBV7-9 and TRBJ1-4; D is perhaps TRBD1 (5 bases). From germline, CDR1 is SEHNR and CDR2 FQNEAQ (reference sequence). With 4 bases removed from V and 4 bases from J, the gap between germline ends came to 16 bases. This CDR3 has 16 amino acids.

This sequence joins TRBV29-1 and TRBJ2-5; 9 bases agree with TRBD1. The CDR3 loop spans 13 amino acids. The V segment lost 8 bases and the J segment 2 bases; nucleotides outside the gene matches: 6. Germline assignment: CDR1 SQVTM and CDR2 ANQGSEA. The CDR3 region has the DNA TGCAGCACCCCCGGGACAGGGCAAGAGACCCAGTACTTC. Protein: CSTPGTGQETQYF.

The CDR3 DNA reads as TGTGCCAGCAGCTTGTACGGGAGGCTCTCCTACAATGAGCAGTTCTTC. It specifies CASSLYGRLSYNEQFF. This rearrangement joins TRBV5-6 to TRBJ2-1; 7 bases are shared with TRBD2. The CDR3 is made up of 16 amino acids. The germline gives CDR1 SGHDT, CDR2 YYEEEE. The ends lost 1 base at V and 0 bases at J; junction bases unmatched: 4.

The rearrangement links TRBV7-9 to TRBJ2-3, with 9 positions matching TRBD2. This CDR3 is built from 17 residues. Germline assignment: CDR1 SEHNR and CDR2 FQNEAQ (reference sequence). The J segment lost 5 bases and the V segment lost 2 bases, leaving 11 bases of the junction unmatched. For the CDR3, the DNA is TGTGCCAGCAGCTTACAGCGGGAGGCCCTCCCGCGAGATACGCAGTATTTT. Protein product: CASSLQREALPRDTQYF.

V and J are TRBV7-2 and TRBJ1-2; perhaps TRBD1 as D (6 bases). V was pared by 3 bases and J by 8 bases, with 10 bases between. Germline CDR1 is SGHTA and CDR2 is FQGNSA. This CDR3 has 12 amino acids. The chain's CDR3 is CASSFGGQGYTF. CDR3 sequence (DNA): TGTGCCAGCAGCTTCGGGGGGCAGGGCTACACCTTC.

This chain links TRBV6-6 with TRBJ2-7; 10 bases line up with TRBD1. V was pared by 6 bases and J by 4 bases, with 6 bases of the junction left unmatched. CDR1 and CDR2 from the germline V gene are MNHNY and SVGAGI (reference sequence). The CDR3 covers 14 residues. This CDR3 is CASRSGQGWYEQYF. The CDR3 DNA reads TGTGCCAGCAGGTCGGGACAGGGGTGGTACGAGCAGTACTTC.

Here the CDR3 DNA reads TGTGCCAGCAGCTTGGAAGCGGGGGTGGATGAGCAGTTCTTC. It specifies CASSLEAGVDEQFF. The rearrangement uses TRBV5-6 and TRBJ2-1; 8 bases fit TRBD2. CDR1 is SGHDT and CDR2 is YYEEEE in the germline V gene. V shed 0 bases and J 8 bases; nucleotides not matched to a gene: 4. This CDR3 region has 14 residues.

The rearrangement links TRBV9 to TRBJ2-3; the match to TRBD2 covers 8 bases. V was pared by 0 bases and J by 6 bases, with 6 bases of the junction left unmatched. The germline V gene has CDR1 SGDLS and CDR2 YYNGEE. This CDR3 is 15 amino acids long. CDR3 loop: CASSVATGGYDTQYF. The CDR3 coding sequence is TGTGCCAGCAGCGTAGCTACGGGGGGGTACGATACGCAGTATTTT.

V and J are TRBV6-1 and TRBJ1-5; TRBD1 might be the D (6 bases). The CDR3 spans 14 residues. Per germline, CDR1 MNHNS and CDR2 SASEGT. V dropped 8 bases and J dropped 1 base, with 12 bases sitting between them. The CDR3 nucleotides read TGTGCCAGCGGGGACGGACAGAGCAATCAGCCCCAGCATTTT. Translation gives CASGDGQSNQPQHF.

V and J are TRBV19 and TRBJ1-5; tentatively, D is TRBD1 (5 bases). The V end was cut by 3 bases, the J end by 5 bases, with 14 bases between. CDR3 length equals 15 residues. Germline V gene data show CDR1 as LNHDA and CDR2 as SQIVND (reference sequence). The CDR3 loop reads CASSIRQRTDQPQHF. The CDR3 nucleotides read TGTGCCAGTAGTATCAGACAGAGAACCGATCAGCCCCAGCATTTT.

V and J are TRBV29-1 and TRBJ1-3, with 10 nucleotides matching TRBD1. Germline V gene sequence: CDR1 SQVTM, CDR2 ANQGSEA. V shed 3 bases, J shed 0 bases, and the junction held 5 bases outside the gene matches. This CDR3 comprises 16 residues. In DNA form, the CDR3 reads TGCAGCGTTGAGAGGGACAGGGGACCCTCTGGAAACACCATATATTTT. This translates into CSVERDRGPSGNTIYF.

The rearrangement uses TRBV9 and TRBJ1-4; 7 bases are a match to TRBD1. CDR1 and CDR2 (germline): SGDLS, YYNGEE. Trimming removed 4 bases from V and 0 bases from J; junction bases left unmatched: 6. The CDR3 is made up of 16 amino acids. CDR3: CASSPDRLATNEKLFF. CDR3 in DNA: TGTGCCAGCAGCCCGGACAGGTTAGCAACTAATGAAAAACTGTTTTTT.

J is TRBJ2-2 and V is TRBV10-1; D may be TRBD2 (6 bases). The germline V gene encodes CDR1 WNHNN and CDR2 SYGVQD (reference sequence). The V end lost 7 bases, the J end lost 3 bases, and 12 bases lay between the germline ends. The CDR3 has 14 residues. The chain's CDR3 is CASKLRDYTGELFF. In DNA, the CDR3 is TGCGCCAGCAAGCTCAGGGACTACACCGGGGAGCTGTTTTTT.

The rearrangement links TRBV19 to TRBJ2-1; 7 nucleotides align to TRBD2. Germline V gene data show CDR1 as LNHDA and CDR2 as SQIVND (reference sequence). The V segment lost 6 bases and the J segment 7 bases; nucleotides outside the gene matches: 21. The CDR3 length is 18 residues. The CDR3 sequence: CASRTRPQTAGVSNEQFF. The CDR3, as DNA: TGTGCCAGTAGGACACGGCCACAGACCGCGGGAGTAAGTAATGAGCAGTTCTTC.

Worth noting for this clone: Other DNA sequences from this sample encode an identical CDR3 as well. The chain has TRBV7-2 and TRBJ1-2; D ambiguous. Germline loops: CDR1 SGHTA, CDR2 FQGNSA. The V gene lost 7 bases and the J gene lost 8 bases, with 17 bases spanning the gap. CDR3 size: 13 residues. The CDR3 DNA follows: TGTGCCAGCATCGGATGGGCCGGGGAGGGCTACACCTTC. Amino acid sequence: CASIGWAGEGYTF.